This TCR beta chain was documented in a study of CXCR3-negative and CXCR3-positive naive CD8 T cells. cDNA libraries for TRB were generated by 5' RACE incorporating UMI labels. TCRdb reprocessed the 5' RACE reads; each CDR3 protein has one entry and no DNA is given. The record lists tens of thousands of distinct CDR3 sequences, of which the ten most abundant hold about 1%. Study observations and caveats: Comparison of naive cells showed more hydrophobic TRB CDR3s in CXCR3-positive than in CXCR3-negative naive cells.

CDR1 is MDHEN and CDR2 is SYDVKM in the germline V gene. The CDR3 spans 14 residues. Comment on this clonotype: Its target is unknown.

V usage is TRBV28 and J usage is TRBJ2-7. The sequence derives from a human donor in good health. Some clones in this sample may be carry-over from other donors' samples. Sequencing was carried out using naive CXCR3- CD8+ T cells from blood. Subset defined: CD45RO-CCR7+CD27+CD95- naive CD8+ T cells lacking CXCR3 (TNR3-). CDR3 protein: CTSSFGGNSYEQYF.